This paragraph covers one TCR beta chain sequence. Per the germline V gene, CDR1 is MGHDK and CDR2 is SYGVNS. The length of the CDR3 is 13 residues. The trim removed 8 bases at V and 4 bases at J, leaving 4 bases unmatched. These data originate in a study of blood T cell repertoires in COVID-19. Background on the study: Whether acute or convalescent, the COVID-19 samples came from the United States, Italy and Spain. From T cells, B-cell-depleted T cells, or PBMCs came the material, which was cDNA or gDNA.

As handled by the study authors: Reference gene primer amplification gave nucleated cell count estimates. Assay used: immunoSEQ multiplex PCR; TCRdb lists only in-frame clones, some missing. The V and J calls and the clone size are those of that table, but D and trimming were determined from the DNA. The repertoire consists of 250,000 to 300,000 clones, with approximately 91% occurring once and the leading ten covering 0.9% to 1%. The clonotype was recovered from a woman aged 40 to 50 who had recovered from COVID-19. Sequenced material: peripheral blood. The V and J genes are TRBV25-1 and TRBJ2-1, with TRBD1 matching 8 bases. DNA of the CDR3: TGTGCCAGCCGGACAGGGAGTTACAATGAGCAGTTCTTC. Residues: CASRTGSYNEQFF.